This T cell receptor (beta chain) comes out of a study of graft-versus-host responses after intestinal transplantation. Whole-study context: Following induction with anti-thymocyte globulin, all recipients were given tacrolimus and steroids for three to four years.

About this clone: Its antigen is unidentified.

This table comes from immunoSEQ multiplex PCR, and its TCRdb copy is limited to in-frame clones, with some not included. Of tens of thousands of clones in the sample, 90% were seen once. Study-level results: Researchers found GvH clones in recipient marrow, and some showed up first in ileum or blood. Individuals who had graft-donor T cell macrochimerism had allografts that showed high graft-versus-host to host-versus-graft clonal ratios. Early declines in HvG clones that occurred post-transplant were associated with peak circulating GvH clone levels.

The CDR3 extends over 14 amino acids. Trimming removed 2 bases at V and 8 bases at J, with 15 bases between. Germline loops: CDR1 SGHVS, CDR2 FNYEAQ. The material was unstimulated CD4+ T cells sorted from spleen or lymph node cells, obtained before intestinal transplant. This chain connects TRBV7-6 to TRBJ1-1; D gene unclear. The origin of this receptor is a human donor who received an intestinal transplant. The DNA of the CDR3 is TGTGCCAGCAGCTTAATGGCCGGGTCTTACGAAGCTTTCTTT. The encoded protein is CASSLMAGSYEAFF.